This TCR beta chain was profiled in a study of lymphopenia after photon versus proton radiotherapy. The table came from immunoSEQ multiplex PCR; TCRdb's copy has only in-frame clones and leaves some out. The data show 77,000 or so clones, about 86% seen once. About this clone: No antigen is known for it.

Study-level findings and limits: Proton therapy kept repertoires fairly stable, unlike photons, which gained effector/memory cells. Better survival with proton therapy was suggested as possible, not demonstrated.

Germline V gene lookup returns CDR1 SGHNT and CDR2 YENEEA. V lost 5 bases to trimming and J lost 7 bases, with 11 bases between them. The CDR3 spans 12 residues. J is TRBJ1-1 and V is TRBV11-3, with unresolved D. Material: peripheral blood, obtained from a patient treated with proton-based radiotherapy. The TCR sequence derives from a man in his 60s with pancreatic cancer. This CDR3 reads CASSPGRDEAFF. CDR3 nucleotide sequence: TGTGCCAGCAGCCCCGGACGGGATGAAGCTTTCTTT.